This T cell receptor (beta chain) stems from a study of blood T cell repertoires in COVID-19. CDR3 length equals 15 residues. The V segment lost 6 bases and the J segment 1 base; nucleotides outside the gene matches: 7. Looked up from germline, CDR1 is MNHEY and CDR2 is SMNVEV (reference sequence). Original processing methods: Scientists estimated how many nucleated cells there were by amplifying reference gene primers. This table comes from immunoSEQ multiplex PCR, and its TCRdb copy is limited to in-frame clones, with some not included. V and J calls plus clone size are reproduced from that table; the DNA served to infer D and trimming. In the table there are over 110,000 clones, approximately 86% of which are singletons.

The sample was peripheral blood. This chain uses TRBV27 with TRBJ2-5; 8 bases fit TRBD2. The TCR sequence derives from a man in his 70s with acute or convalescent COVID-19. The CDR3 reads CASSYTSGIQETQYF. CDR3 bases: TGTGCCAGCAGCTATACTAGCGGAATCCAAGAGACCCAGTACTTC.